The clone carrying this T cell receptor beta chain was seen once. The antigen is unknown. The sample comes from a study of cytomegalovirus exposure and HLA in healthy donors. Study-wide results and limits: An assumption of roughly uniform sequencing depth across donors underlay the presence/absence analyses. Whilst most TCR sequences proved rare, a subset of public TCRs occurred across many donors. Later genetic work tied a missense DCLRE1C variant to beta-chain V and J trimming.

It was with 60 Vbeta and 13 Jbeta primers that the PCR ran. Sequenced by immunoSEQ multiplex PCR; TCRdb stores in-frame clones only, minus some. Of 210,000 or so clones in the sample, more than 65% were seen once. At the time of sampling, donors were nominally healthy, though unrecorded immune exposures were likely. This TCR was recovered from a young man in good health and CMV-seronegative. Material: PBMCs.

CDR3 sequence: CAWTGEETQYF. The CDR3 coding sequence is TGTGCCTGGACAGGGGAAGAGACCCAGTACTTC. This chain links TRBV30 with TRBJ2-5; possible D gene TRBD1, 6 bases. The CDR3 consists of 11 residues. Germline CDR1 GTSNPN, CDR2 SVGIG (reference sequence). V was shortened by 4 bases and J by 3 bases, with 6 bases between the two germline ends.